This TCR beta chain emerged from a study of T cell repertoires in urothelial bladder cancer (dated by TCRdb to about 2019). A note on the overall study: Of the 12 resected lesions, three were clinical stage cT0, three were cTa, three were cT1, and three were cT2 or greater. The study compared TCR repertoire clonality in bladder tumors with that in benign bladder inflammation. A total of approximately 13 patients who had bladder lesions and were undergoing transurethral resection were prospectively identified. About a dozen resected bladder lesions were studied, comprising urothelial carcinoma (UC+) and benign (UC-) specimens. Points the paper makes about the study in general: Urothelial carcinoma specimens had a median of roughly 6,100 T cells, fewer than the median of about 24,000 seen in benign specimens. A median tumor infiltrating lymphocyte percentage of approximately 2% was observed in carcinoma specimens, compared with around 12% in benign specimens. In carcinoma specimens, one T-cell clone made up as much as 17% of infiltrating lymphocytes, versus over 1.5% in benign specimens.

Bladder lesion specimens were obtained at transurethral resection and were stored at -80C. DNA was isolated from the bladder specimens obtained at transurethral resection. With respect to this clone: Its antigen is currently not known. It has no much larger one-base neighbor in the sample; base qualities were not kept.

The TCR beta chain CDR3 region was sequenced with the immunoSEQ assay. The original pipeline was this. For each specimen, T-cell fraction, clonal dominance and maximum TCR clone frequency were calculated. In TCRdb, the immuneACCESS table is reduced to in-frame sequences with V and J assigned. These tables do not hold every clone; where another copy was compared, an unresolved V gene accounts for under half, and the others remain unexplained. The D gene and trimming were derived from the DNA, and the V and J assignments and clone size from that table. In this sample the table shows fewer than 10,000 clones, 50% to 75% of which occur a single time. The ten most abundant clones make up less than 35% of the sample. V and J are trimmed by 7 bases and 1 base, and the gene matches miss 3 bases of the junction. The CDR3 measures 15 amino acids from cysteine to phenylalanine. Kept here is only the CDR3 DNA, which spans 45 bases and is read in frame from base 1. The germline V gene sets CDR1 to SGHTA and CDR2 to FQGNSA.

The sample taken for sequencing was tumor-infiltrating cells from bladder cancer. This TCR came from a human donor with urothelial carcinoma. This chain joins TRBV7-2 to TRBJ2-2; 10 junctional bases match TRBD2. The DNA sequence follows: TGTGCCAGCAAGAGACTAGCGGGGAACACCGGGGAGCTGTTTTTT. Its protein is CASKRLAGNTGELFF.